This TCR beta chain derives from a study of a mutant IDH1 vaccine in newly diagnosed glioma. A note on this clone: The antigen is unknown.

Using immunoSEQ multiplex PCR, the repertoire was profiled, and TCRdb retains in-frame clones only, with some absent. The sample has 75,000 to 85,000 clones, around nine tenths seen once. The CDR3 runs to 14 residues. With 4 bases removed from V and 2 bases from J, the gap between germline ends came to 12 bases. Germline V gene sequence: CDR1 SGHNT, CDR2 YYREEE (reference sequence). The time point here: week 5, during vaccination. Vaccination comprised doses that each held 300 ug of mutant IDH1 20-mer peptide, plus topical imiquimod. The receptor was isolated from a woman between 50 and 59 years old with glioma. The rearrangement links TRBV5-4 to TRBJ1-2; D is perhaps TRBD1 (5 bases). Sequencing used PBMCs, obtained from a glioma patient whose treatment included an IDH1 peptide vaccine. CDR3 region: CASSTGTVNYGYTF. The CDR3 DNA is TGTGCCAGCAGCACCGGGACGGTAAACTATGGCTACACCTTC.